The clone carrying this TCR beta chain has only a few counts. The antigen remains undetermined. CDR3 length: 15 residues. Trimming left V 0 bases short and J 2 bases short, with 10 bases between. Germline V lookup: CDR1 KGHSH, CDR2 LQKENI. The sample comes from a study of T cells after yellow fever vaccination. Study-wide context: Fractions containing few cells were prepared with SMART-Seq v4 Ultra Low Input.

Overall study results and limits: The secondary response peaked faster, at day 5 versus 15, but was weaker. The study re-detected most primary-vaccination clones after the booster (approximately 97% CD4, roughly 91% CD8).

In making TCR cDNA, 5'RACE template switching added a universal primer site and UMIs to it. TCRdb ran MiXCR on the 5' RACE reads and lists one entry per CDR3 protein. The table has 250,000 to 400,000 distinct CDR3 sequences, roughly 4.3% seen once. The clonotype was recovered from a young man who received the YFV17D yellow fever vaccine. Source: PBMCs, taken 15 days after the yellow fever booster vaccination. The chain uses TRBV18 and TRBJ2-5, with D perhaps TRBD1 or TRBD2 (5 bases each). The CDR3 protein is CASSPPGRNQETQYF. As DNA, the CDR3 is TGTGCCAGCTCACCACCGGGACGCAATCAAGAGACCCAGTACTTC.